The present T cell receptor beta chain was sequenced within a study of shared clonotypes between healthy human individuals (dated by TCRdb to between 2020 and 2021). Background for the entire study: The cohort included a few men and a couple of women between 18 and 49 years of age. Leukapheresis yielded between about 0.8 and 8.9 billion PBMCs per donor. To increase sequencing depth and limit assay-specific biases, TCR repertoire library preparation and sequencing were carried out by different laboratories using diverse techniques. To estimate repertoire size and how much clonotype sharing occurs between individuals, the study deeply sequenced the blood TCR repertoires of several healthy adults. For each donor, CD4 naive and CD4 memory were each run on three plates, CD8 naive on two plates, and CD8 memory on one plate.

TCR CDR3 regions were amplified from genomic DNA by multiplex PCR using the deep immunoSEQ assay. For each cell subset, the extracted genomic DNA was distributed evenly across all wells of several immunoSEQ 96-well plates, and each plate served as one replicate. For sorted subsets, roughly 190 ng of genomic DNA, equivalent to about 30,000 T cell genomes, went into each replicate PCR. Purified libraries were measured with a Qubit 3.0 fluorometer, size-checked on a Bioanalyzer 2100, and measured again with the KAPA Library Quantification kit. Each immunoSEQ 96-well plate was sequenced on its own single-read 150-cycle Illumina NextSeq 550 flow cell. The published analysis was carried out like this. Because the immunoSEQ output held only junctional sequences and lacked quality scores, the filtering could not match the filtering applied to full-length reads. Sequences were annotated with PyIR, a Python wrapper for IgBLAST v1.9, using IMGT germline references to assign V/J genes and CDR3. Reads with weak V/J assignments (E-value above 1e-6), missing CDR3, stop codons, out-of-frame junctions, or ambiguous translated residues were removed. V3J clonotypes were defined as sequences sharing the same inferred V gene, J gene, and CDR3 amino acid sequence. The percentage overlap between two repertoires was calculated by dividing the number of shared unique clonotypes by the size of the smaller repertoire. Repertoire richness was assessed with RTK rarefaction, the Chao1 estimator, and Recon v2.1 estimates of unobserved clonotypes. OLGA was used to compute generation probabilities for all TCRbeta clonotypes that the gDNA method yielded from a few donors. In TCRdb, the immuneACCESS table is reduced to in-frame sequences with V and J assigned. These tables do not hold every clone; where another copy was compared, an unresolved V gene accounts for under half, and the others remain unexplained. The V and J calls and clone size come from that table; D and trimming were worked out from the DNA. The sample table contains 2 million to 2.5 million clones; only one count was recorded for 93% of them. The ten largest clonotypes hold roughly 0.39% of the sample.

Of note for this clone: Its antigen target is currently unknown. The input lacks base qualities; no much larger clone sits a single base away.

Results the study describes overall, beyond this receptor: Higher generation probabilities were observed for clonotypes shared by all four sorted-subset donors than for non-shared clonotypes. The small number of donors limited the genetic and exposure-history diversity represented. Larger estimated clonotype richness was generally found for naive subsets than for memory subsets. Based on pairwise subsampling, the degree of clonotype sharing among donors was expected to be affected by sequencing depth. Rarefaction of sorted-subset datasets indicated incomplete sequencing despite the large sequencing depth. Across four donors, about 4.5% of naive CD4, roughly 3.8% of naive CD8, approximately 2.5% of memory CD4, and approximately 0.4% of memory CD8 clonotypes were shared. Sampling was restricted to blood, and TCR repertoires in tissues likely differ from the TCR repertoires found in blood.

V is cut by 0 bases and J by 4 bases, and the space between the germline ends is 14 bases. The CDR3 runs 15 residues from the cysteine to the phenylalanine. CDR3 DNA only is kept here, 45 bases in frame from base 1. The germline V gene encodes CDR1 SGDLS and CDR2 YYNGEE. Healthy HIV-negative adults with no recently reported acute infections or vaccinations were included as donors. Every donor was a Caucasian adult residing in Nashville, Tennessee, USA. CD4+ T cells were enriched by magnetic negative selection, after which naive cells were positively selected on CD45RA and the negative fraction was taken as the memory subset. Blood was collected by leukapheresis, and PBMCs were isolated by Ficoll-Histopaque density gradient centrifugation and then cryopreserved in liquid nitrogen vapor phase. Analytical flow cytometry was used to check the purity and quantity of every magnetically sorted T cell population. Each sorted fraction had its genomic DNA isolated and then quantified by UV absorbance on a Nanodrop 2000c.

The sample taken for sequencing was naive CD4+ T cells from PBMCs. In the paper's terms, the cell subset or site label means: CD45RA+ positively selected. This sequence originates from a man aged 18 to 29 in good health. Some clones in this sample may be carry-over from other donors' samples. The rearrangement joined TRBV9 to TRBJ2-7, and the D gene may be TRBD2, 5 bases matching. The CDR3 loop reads CASSVGAPPGYEQYF. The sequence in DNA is TGTGCCAGCAGCGTAGGGGCTCCCCCGGGGTACGAGCAGTACTTC.